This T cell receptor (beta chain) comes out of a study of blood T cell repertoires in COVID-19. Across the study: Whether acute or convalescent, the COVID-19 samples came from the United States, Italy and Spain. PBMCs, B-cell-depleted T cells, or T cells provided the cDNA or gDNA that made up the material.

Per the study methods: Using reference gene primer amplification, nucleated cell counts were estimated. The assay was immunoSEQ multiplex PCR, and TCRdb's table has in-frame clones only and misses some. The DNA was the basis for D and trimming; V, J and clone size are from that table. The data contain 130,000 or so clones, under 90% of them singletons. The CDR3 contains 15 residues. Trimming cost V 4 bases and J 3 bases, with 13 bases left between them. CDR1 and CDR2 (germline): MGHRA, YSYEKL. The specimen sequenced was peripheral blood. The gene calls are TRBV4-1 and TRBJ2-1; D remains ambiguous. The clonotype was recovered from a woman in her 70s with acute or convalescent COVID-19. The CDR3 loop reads CASSRRETGYNEQFF. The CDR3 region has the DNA TGCGCCAGCAGCCGAAGAGAAACGGGCTACAATGAGCAGTTCTTC.